The 7 T cell receptor beta chains below all came from one sample that was sequenced in a study of cytomegalovirus exposure and HLA in healthy donors. Only in-frame clones appear in the TCRdb table, and some are missing; sequencing was by immunoSEQ multiplex PCR. The profile shows roughly 190,000 clones, around 86% of them singletons. Sequenced: PBMCs. The receptors were gathered from a woman aged 18-30 years in good health and CMV-seronegative.

The rearrangement links TRBV5-1 to TRBJ2-7; 7 nucleotides align to TRBD1. The germline gives CDR1 SGHRS, CDR2 YFSETQ. This CDR3 region has 15 residues. Germline trimming cut 5 bases from V and 2 bases from J; bases unmatched to any gene: 10. In DNA form, the CDR3 reads TGCGCCAGCAGAGCGGATACCGGGACAGCCTACGAGCAGTACTTC. This encodes CASRADTGTAYEQYF.

This clone was seen only once. The V gene is TRBV5-1, the J gene TRBJ1-1; tentative D call: TRBD1 (6 bases). The CDR3 has 16 amino acids. V was clipped by 4 bases and J by 4 bases, with 20 bases between them. Germline V gene sequence: CDR1 SGHRS, CDR2 YFSETQ. CDR3 DNA: TGCGCCAGCAGCCCCCAAAGTTGGGGGGGCGGCACTGAAGCTTTCTTT. It translates to CASSPQSWGGGTEAFF. The whole variable domain, filled in from reference TRBV5-1 and TRBJ1-1, reads KAGVTQTPRYLIKTRGQQVTLSCSPISGHRSVSWYQQTPGQGLQFLFEYFSETQRNKGNFPGRFSGRQFSNSRSEMNVSTLELGDSALYLCASSPQSWGGGTEAFFGQGTRLTVV.

The rearrangement joins TRBV30 to TRBJ2-5; 11 bases fit TRBD2. Germline CDR1 reads GTSNPN; CDR2 reads SVGIG (reference sequence). Unmatched junction bases numbered 9, after V lost 2 bases and J lost 4 bases. The CDR3 runs to 16 residues. The CDR3 DNA reads TGTGCCTGGAGTACTATCACTAGCGGGAGCGGAGAGACCCAGTACTTC. Protein: CAWSTITSGSGETQYF.

The chain employs TRBV6-5 and TRBJ1-1; D perhaps matches TRBD1 (6 bases). The germline V gene encodes CDR1 MNHEY and CDR2 SVGAGI. The CDR3 contains 16 residues. V was shortened by 0 bases and J by 3 bases, with 14 bases between the two germline ends. The DNA for the CDR3 is TGTGCCAGCAGTTACTCGAGAGTACGGACAGACACTGAAGCTTTCTTT. Translating gives CASSYSRVRTDTEAFF.

This clone was observed a handful of times. The rearrangement uses TRBV4-1 and TRBJ2-7, with D unclear. V was trimmed by 0 bases and J by 0 bases, leaving 12 bases between them. Germline V gene sequence: CDR1 MGHRA, CDR2 YSYEKL. The CDR3 is made up of 16 amino acids. Here the CDR3 DNA reads TGCGCCAGCAGCCAAGAGACCAGCGCACGCTCCTACGAGCAGTACTTC. Protein product: CASSQETSARSYEQYF.

The chain links TRBV5-1 to TRBJ1-1; D is perhaps TRBD1 (5 bases). The length of the CDR3 is 16 residues. V was clipped by 0 bases and J by 5 bases, with 17 bases between them. From germline, CDR1 is SGHRS and CDR2 YFSETQ. Written as DNA, the CDR3 is TGCGCCAGCAGCTTGGTCCAGGGTGAGATGGCTACTGAAGCTTTCTTT. This sequence encodes CASSLVQGEMATEAFF.

The rearrangement joins TRBV7-3 to TRBJ2-6; D call uncertain. V lost 7 bases and J 0 bases, leaving 7 bases between the germline ends. The CDR3 sequence is 14 residues long. CDR1 SGHTA and CDR2 FQGTGA come from the germline V gene. The CDR3 DNA reads as TGTGCCAGCACTAAAAGCTCTGGGGCCAACGTCCTGACTTTC. Translated: CASTKSSGANVLTF. Drawing the rest from reference TRBV7-3 and TRBJ2-6, the complete variable domain is GAGVSQTPSNKVTEKGKYVELRCDPISGHTALYWYRQSLGQGPEFLIYFQGTGAADDSGLPNDRFFAVRPEGSVSTLKIQRTERGDSAVYLCASTKSSGANVLTFGAGSRLTVL.